This T cell receptor (beta chain) comes out of a study of cytomegalovirus exposure and HLA in healthy donors. Study-level findings and limits: In an earlier analysis, in approximately 570 donors, most V segments appeared productive either ~87% or ~30% of the time. The study put some 160 TCR beta chains on its list as cytomegalovirus-associated.

The CDR3 totals 19 residues. Germline values: CDR1 SGDLS, CDR2 YYNGEE. V shed 0 bases and J shed 1 base, with 20 bases lying between them. As for this clone: No antigen is known for it.

13 Jbeta primers and 60 Vbeta primers were used for the PCR. The method was immunoSEQ multiplex PCR; TCRdb's version includes in-frame clones alone and lacks a portion of them. The sample contains around 150,000 clones, around three quarters of which appear only once. This chain connects TRBV9 to TRBJ2-1; possible D gene TRBD2, 6 bases. The clonotype originates from a man between 35 and 55 years old in good health and CMV-seropositive. Sequenced sample: PBMCs. The CDR3, as DNA: TGTGCCAGCAGCGTAGGTATACTTGGAGGGACGAGTTCCTACAATGAGCAGTTCTTC. This sequence encodes CASSVGILGGTSSYNEQFF.